The 3 T cell receptor beta chains presented below share a single source sample, sequenced in a study of PD-1 blockade in classical Hodgkin lymphoma. Measured with immunoSEQ multiplex PCR; TCRdb has only the in-frame clones, and not every one. The sample includes nearly 60,000 clones, 85% to 95% of them seen just once. All patients relapsed after autologous stem cell transplantation, and brentuximab vedotin exposure varied. The sequencing used peripheral blood mononuclear cells (PBMCs), collected before the second cycle of nivolumab. The source is a human donor with classical Hodgkin lymphoma.

This CDR3 is CASSYSEGLVNTEAFF. In DNA, the CDR3 is TGTGCCAGCAGTTACTCGGAGGGACTCGTGAACACTGAAGCTTTCTTT. This sequence joins TRBV6-5 and TRBJ1-1, with a weak D call TRBD1 (5 bases). This CDR3 comprises 16 residues. Germline CDR1 MNHEY, CDR2 SVGAGI. Trimming took off 0 bases at V and 0 bases at J, with 11 bases between the two ends.

This chain uses TRBV5-5 with TRBJ2-2; 8 bases are shared with TRBD2. The CDR3 spans 16 residues. Germline V gene lookup returns CDR1 SGHKS and CDR2 YYEKEE (reference sequence). Germline trimming cut 4 bases from V and 2 bases from J; bases unmatched to any gene: 7. CDR3 residues: CASSPQAGGNTGELFF. The CDR3 DNA reads TGTGCCAGCAGCCCCCAGGCGGGGGGTAACACCGGGGAGCTGTTTTTT.

This chain connects TRBV19 to TRBJ2-6; no clear D. There are 15 residues in the CDR3. The germline CDR1 and CDR2 sequences are LNHDA and SQIVND (reference sequence). V lost 7 bases and J lost 0, with 10 bases in between. In nucleotides, the CDR3 is TGTGCCAGTACCAGAACTTACTCTGGGGCCAACGTCCTGACTTTC. It specifies CASTRTYSGANVLTF.